Presented here are 20 T cell receptor beta chains from one specimen sequenced in a study of CD8 T cells in Susac syndrome. Random hexamers primed reverse transcription of about 0.5 to 1 ug RNA. Each CDR3 protein is one row after TCRdb ran MiXCR on the immunoSEQ multiplex PCR reads. The sample shows a few hundred thousand distinct CDR3 sequences, around nine tenths of them seen only once. The source material was CD8+ T cells from PBMCs. These receptors were taken from a human donor with multiple sclerosis.

Only a few counts were recorded for this clonotype. This chain connects TRBV7-9 to TRBJ1-2; no firm D call. CDR3 length equals 15 residues. Per germline, CDR1 SEHNR and CDR2 FQNEAQ (reference sequence). Trimming left V 1 base short and J 6 bases short, with 15 bases between. As DNA, the CDR3 is TGTGCCAGCAGCTTAGTGACACTGGGGTTGAATGGCTACACCTTC. It is translated as CASSLVTLGLNGYTF.

The chain combines TRBV2 with TRBJ2-5, with TRBD1 identical over 7 bases. There are 17 residues in the CDR3. The ends lost 2 bases at V and 0 bases at J; junction bases unmatched: 9. CDR1 is SNHLY and CDR2 is FYNNEI in the germline V gene. Here the CDR3 DNA reads TGTGCCAGCAGTGAAAGGCGTAGGGACAGATACCAAGAGACCCAGTACTTC. Its protein product is CASSERRRDRYQETQYF.

The rearrangement joins TRBV12-3 or TRBV12-4 to TRBJ2-1; no clear D. V dropped 6 bases and J dropped 6 bases, with 9 bases sitting between them. The CDR3 is 12 amino acids. CDR3 sequence reads: CASSAIPNEQFF. In nucleotides, the CDR3 is TGTGCCAGCAGCGCAATCCCCAATGAGCAGTTCTTC.

This chain connects TRBV6-5 to TRBJ2-5; D gene ambiguous. V shed 0 bases and J shed 4 bases, with 12 bases lying between them. The germline V gene encodes CDR1 MNHEY and CDR2 SVGAGI. The CDR3 is made up of 15 amino acids. For the CDR3, the DNA is TGTGCCAGCAGTTACTCGGGTTCGAGTGTAGAGACCCAGTACTTC. Amino acids: CASSYSGSSVETQYF.

This chain connects TRBV21-1 to TRBJ1-1; the DNA was not compared with TRBD1, the D call given in the table. TRBV21-1 is flagged as a pseudogene. The length of the CDR3 is 16 residues. The CDR3 sequence: CASSKGQGSGLAEAFF. In DNA, the CDR3 is TGTGCCAGCAGCAAGGGACAGGGGTCGGGGTTGGCTGAAGCTTTCTTT.

V is TRBV30 and J is TRBJ1-1; D not resolved. V was clipped by 2 bases and J by 1 base, with 8 bases between them. This CDR3 comprises 13 residues. Germline assignment: CDR1 GTSNPN and CDR2 SVGIG (reference sequence). CDR3 sequence: CAWSQDGNTEAFF. The CDR3 DNA reads TGTGCCTGGAGTCAGGACGGGAACACTGAAGCTTTCTTT.

V is TRBV11-1 and J is TRBJ2-6, with 11 bases that match TRBD2. The V gene end was trimmed by 4 bases and the J gene end by 0 bases; junction bases not matched to a gene: 11. Germline-derived CDR1 and CDR2 are SGHAT and FQDESV (reference sequence). The CDR3 loop spans 20 amino acids. CDR3 bases: TGTGCCAGCAGCTCCCGACTAGCGGGGCGACACGACTCTGGGGCCAACGTCCTGACTTTC. Translated: CASSSRLAGRHDSGANVLTF.

This rearrangement joins TRBV19 to TRBJ1-1, with 11 bases fitting TRBD1. Looked up from germline, CDR1 is LNHDA and CDR2 is SQIVND (reference sequence). CDR3 length equals 17 residues. The V gene end was trimmed by 6 bases and the J gene end by 3 bases; junction bases not matched to a gene: 12. For the CDR3, the DNA is TGTGCCAGTAGCCTACCGTTCACGGGACAGGGGGACACTGAAGCTTTCTTT. Translation gives CASSLPFTGQGDTEAFF. Complete variable domain (other parts from reference TRBV19 and TRBJ1-1): DGGITQSPKYLFRKEGQNVTLSCEQNLNHDAMYWYRQDPGQGLRLIYYSQIVNDFQKGDIAEGYSVSREKKESFPLTVTSAQKNPTAFYLCASSLPFTGQGDTEAFFGQGTRLTVV.

The J gene is TRBJ2-1, the V gene TRBV10-3; 8 bases agree with TRBD2. V shed 6 bases and J 8 bases; nucleotides not matched to a gene: 9. CDR1 is ENHRY and CDR2 is SYGVKD in the germline V gene. The CDR3 sequence is 14 residues long. The CDR3 loop is CAISTTGTSYEQFF. CDR3 nucleotide sequence: TGTGCCATCAGCACGACCGGGACTAGTTATGAGCAGTTCTTC.

V gene TRBV4-1 combines with J gene TRBJ2-7; tentatively, D is TRBD2 (6 bases). V dropped 0 bases and J dropped 3 bases, with 12 bases sitting between them. The CDR3 consists of 15 residues. Germline assignment: CDR1 MGHRA and CDR2 YSYEKL. The DNA for the CDR3 is TGCGCCAGCAGCCAAGATAGTTCGGAGGGCTACGAGCAGTACTTC. As protein: CASSQDSSEGYEQYF.

V and J are TRBV10-2 and TRBJ2-3; 8 positions match TRBD2. V was pared by 9 bases and J by 4 bases, with 3 bases of the junction left unmatched. The CDR3 spans 12 residues. The germline gives CDR1 WSHSY, CDR2 SAAADI. CDR3 nucleotides: TGCGCCAGAGGACTAGCAGCAGATACGCAGTATTTT. This sequence encodes CARGLAADTQYF.

This chain uses TRBV11-2 with TRBJ1-3; perhaps TRBD1 as D (5 bases). CDR1 SGHAT and CDR2 FQNNGV come from the germline V gene. The ends were cut back, 2 bases at V and 0 bases at J, with 17 bases in the middle. The length of the CDR3 is 18 residues. The CDR3 nucleotides read TGTGCCAGCAGCTTAATGGGTATAGGACACAGCTCTGGAAACACCATATATTTT. Amino acid sequence: CASSLMGIGHSSGNTIYF.

The rearrangement joins TRBV5-6 to TRBJ2-7; no clear D. CDR1 is SGHDT, CDR2 YYEEEE, per germline. Deletions cut 2 bases from V and 0 bases from J, with 12 bases between. The CDR3 has 15 residues. The CDR3 reads CASSFDSYSSYEQYF. CDR3 DNA sequence: TGTGCCAGCAGCTTTGACTCTTACAGCTCCTACGAGCAGTACTTC.

The chain employs TRBV6-1 and TRBJ2-1; TRBD2 matches at 10 bases. The CDR3 is 16 amino acids. CDR1 is MNHNS, CDR2 SASEGT, per germline. Losses at the gene ends were 5 bases for V and 7 bases for J; bases not matched to a gene: 11. The CDR3 nucleotides are TGTGCCAGCAGTCTGAAGCGGGAGGGGTATTGGAATGAGCAGTTCTTC. This sequence encodes CASSLKREGYWNEQFF.

The rearrangement joins TRBV5-4 to TRBJ2-1, with TRBD1 as a possible D gene (5 bases). Germline V lookup: CDR1 SGHNT, CDR2 YYREEE (reference sequence). The germline V and J ends were trimmed by 6 bases and 9 bases, with 16 bases remaining between them. This CDR3 is 13 amino acids long. The CDR3 reads CASTPVGRGEQFF. CDR3 bases: TGTGCCAGCACCCCAGTGGGAAGGGGTGAGCAGTTCTTC.

This CDR3 reads CASSVASGSPYEQYF. As DNA, the CDR3 is TGTGCCAGCAGCGTAGCCAGCGGGAGCCCCTACGAGCAGTACTTC. This chain uses TRBV9 with TRBJ2-7, with 8 nucleotides matching TRBD2. Germline V lookup: CDR1 SGDLS, CDR2 YYNGEE. The V and J ends lost 0 bases and 2 bases, in that order; junction bases with no gene match: 4. The CDR3 spans 15 residues.

J is TRBJ1-1 and V is TRBV6-1; D is ambiguous. The length of the CDR3 is 13 residues. V was cut by 10 bases and J by 4 bases, with 16 bases left in between. Germline CDR1 is MNHNS and CDR2 is SASEGT. The CDR3 loop reads CAIPAGMGTEAFF. In DNA, the CDR3 is TGTGCCATACCTGCTGGGATGGGCACTGAAGCTTTCTTT.

J is TRBJ2-1 and V is TRBV4-3, with 12 bases aligning to TRBD2. V lost 2 bases, J lost 5 bases, and 4 bases stayed unmatched. The CDR3 is 16 residues long. Looked up from germline, CDR1 is LGHNA and CDR2 is YSLEER. The CDR3 DNA reads as TGCGCCAGCAGCCAACGGCCTAGCGGGAGGGACAATGAGCAGTTCTTC. This translates into CASSQRPSGRDNEQFF.

This clonotype came up a few times. The J gene is TRBJ2-1, the V gene TRBV11-2; D remains unclear. V lost 0 bases to trimming and J lost 8 bases, with 11 bases between them. From germline, CDR1 is SGHAT and CDR2 FQNNGV. This CDR3 has 14 amino acids. The CDR3 loop reads CASSLEVGSHEQFF. As DNA, the CDR3 is TGTGCCAGCAGCTTAGAAGTAGGATCCCATGAGCAGTTCTTC.

The V gene is TRBV6-2 or TRBV6-3, the J gene TRBJ2-7; possible D gene TRBD1, 6 bases. V shed 4 bases and J shed 0 bases, with 16 bases lying between them. The CDR3 sequence is 16 residues long. The germline V gene has CDR1 MNHEY and CDR2 SVGEGT. The CDR3 region has the DNA TGTGCCAGCAGTTCCCTGACAGGACATCGCTCCTACGAGCAGTACTTC. Protein product: CASSSLTGHRSYEQYF.